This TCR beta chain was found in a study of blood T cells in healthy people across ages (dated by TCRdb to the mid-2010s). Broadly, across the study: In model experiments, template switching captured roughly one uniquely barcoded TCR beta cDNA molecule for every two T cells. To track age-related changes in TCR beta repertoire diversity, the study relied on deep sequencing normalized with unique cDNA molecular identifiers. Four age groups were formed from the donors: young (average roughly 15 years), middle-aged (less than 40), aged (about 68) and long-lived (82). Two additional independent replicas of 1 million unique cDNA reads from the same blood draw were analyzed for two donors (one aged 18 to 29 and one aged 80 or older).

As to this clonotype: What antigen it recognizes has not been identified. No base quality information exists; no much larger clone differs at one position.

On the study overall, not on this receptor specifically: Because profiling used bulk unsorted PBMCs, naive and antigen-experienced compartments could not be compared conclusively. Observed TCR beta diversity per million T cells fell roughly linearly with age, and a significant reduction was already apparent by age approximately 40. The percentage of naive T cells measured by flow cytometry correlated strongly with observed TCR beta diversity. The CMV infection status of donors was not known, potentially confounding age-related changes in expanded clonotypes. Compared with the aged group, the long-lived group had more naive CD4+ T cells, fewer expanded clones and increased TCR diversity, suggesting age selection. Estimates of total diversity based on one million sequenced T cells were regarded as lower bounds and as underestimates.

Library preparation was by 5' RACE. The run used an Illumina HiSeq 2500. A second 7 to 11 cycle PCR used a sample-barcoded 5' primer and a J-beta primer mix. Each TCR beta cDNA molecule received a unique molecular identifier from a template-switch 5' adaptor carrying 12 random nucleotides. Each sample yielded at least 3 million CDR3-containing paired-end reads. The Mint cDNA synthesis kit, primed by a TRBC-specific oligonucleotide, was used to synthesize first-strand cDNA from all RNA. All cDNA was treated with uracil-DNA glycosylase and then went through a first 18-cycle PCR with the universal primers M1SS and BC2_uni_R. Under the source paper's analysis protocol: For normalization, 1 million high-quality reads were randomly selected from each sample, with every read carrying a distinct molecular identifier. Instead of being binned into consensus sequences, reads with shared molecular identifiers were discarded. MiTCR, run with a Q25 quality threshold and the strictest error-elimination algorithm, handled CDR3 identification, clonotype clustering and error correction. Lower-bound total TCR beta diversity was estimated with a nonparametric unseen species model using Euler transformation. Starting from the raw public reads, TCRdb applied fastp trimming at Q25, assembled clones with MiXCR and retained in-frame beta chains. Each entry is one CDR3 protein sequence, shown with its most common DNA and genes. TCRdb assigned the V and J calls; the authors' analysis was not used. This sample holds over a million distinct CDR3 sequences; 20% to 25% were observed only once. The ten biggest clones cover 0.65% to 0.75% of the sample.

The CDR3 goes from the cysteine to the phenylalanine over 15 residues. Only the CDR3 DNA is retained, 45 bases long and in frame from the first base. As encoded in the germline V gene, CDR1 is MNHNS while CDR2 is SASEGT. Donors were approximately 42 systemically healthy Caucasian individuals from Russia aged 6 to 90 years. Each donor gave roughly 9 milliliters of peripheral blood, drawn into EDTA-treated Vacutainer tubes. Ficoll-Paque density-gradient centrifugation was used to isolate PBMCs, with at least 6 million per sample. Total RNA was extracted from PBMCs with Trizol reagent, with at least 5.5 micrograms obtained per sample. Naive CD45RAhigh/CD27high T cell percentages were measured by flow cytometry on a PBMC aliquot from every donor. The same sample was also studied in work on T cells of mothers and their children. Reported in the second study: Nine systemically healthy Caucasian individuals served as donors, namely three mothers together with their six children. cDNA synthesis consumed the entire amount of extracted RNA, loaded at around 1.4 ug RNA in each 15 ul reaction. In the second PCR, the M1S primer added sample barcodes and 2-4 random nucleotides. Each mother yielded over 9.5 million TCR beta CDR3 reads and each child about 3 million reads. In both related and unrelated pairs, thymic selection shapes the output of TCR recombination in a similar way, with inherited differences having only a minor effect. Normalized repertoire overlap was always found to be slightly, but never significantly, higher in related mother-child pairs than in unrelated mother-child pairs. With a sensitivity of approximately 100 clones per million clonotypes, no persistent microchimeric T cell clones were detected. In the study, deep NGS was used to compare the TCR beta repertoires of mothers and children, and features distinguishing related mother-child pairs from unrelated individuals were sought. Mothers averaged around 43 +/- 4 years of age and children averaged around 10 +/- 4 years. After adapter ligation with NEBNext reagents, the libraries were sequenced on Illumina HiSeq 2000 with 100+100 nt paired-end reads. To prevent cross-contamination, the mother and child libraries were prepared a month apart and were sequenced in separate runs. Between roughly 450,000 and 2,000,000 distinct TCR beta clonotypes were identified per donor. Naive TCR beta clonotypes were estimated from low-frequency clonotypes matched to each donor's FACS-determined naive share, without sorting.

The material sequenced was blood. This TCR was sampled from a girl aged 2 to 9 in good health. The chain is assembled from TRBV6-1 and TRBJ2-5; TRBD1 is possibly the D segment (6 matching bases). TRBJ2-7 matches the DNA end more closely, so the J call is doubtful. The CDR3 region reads CASSEARDISYEQYF. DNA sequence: TGTGCCAGCAGTGAAGCCCGGGACATTTCCTACGAGCAGTACTTC.